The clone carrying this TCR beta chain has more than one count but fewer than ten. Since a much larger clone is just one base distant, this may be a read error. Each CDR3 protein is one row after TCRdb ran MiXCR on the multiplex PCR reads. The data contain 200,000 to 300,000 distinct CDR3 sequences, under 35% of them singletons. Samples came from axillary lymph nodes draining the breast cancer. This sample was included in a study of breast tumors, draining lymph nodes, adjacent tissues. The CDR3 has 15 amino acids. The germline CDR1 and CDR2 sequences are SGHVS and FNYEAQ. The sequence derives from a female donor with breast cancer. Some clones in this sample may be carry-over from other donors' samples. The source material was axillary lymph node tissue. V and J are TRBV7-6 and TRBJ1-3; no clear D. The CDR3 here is CASSDDAYSGNTIHF. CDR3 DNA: TGTGCCAGCAGCGACGACGCTTACTCTGGAAACACCATACATTTT.